One sample yielded the 27 T cell receptor beta chains listed below, sequenced in a study of T cells in Graves' hyperthyroidism and ophthalmopathy. Researchers took RNA transcripts and amplified the TCR beta CDR3 regions from them. HTBI primers were employed in a first-round RT-PCR of the TCR CDR3. TCRdb reprocessed the multiplex PCR reads via MiXCR and lists one record per CDR3 protein. The table shows about 200,000 distinct CDR3 sequences, with less than 20% occurring only once. Sequences were obtained from blood. The receptors derive from a woman aged 45 to 65 with Graves' hyperthyroidism.

This clonotype was seen at least ten times. The chain has TRBV12-3 or TRBV12-4 and TRBJ1-2; TRBD1 is a possible D gene (5 bases). This CDR3 is built from 13 residues. V was clipped by 5 bases and J by 8 bases, with 15 bases between them. The DNA for the CDR3 is TGTGCCAGCAGTCAGGGTACGCTCAGGGGCTACACCTTC. Its protein is CASSQGTLRGYTF.

This clonotype was detected ten times or more. The chain recombines TRBV28 with TRBJ2-2; 13 bases agree with TRBD2. V was pared by 6 bases and J by 6 bases, with 7 bases of the junction left unmatched. Germline lookup yields CDR1 MDHEN and CDR2 SYDVKM. The CDR3 is 16 residues long. CDR3 bases: TGTGCCAGCAGCTACGGGACTAGCGGGATGGCCGGGGAGCTGTTTTTT. Encoded protein: CASSYGTSGMAGELFF.

This clonotype appeared many times. The V and J genes are TRBV4-1 and TRBJ1-2; tentative D call: TRBD1 (5 bases). This CDR3 region has 17 residues. CDR1 is MGHRA, CDR2 YSYEKL, per germline. V lost 0 bases to trimming and J lost 0 bases, with 14 bases between them. The CDR3 DNA is TGCGCCAGCAGCCAAGATGGGTTGGGGGTTCCTAACTATGGCTACACCTTC. This sequence encodes CASSQDGLGVPNYGYTF.

The V and J genes are TRBV7-6 and TRBJ2-7, with 7 nucleotides matching TRBD2. The CDR3 consists of 15 residues. Germline trimming cut 5 bases from V and 3 bases from J; bases unmatched to any gene: 10. Germline CDR1 SGHVS, CDR2 FNYEAQ. DNA of the CDR3: TGTGCCAGCAGCGTAGGGGCGGGAGAACTCTACGAGCAGTACTTC. This sequence encodes CASSVGAGELYEQYF.

This clonotype was seen repeatedly, ten times or more. This chain uses TRBV7-3 with TRBJ2-1, with TRBD2 matching 8 bases. The ends lost 5 bases at V and 3 bases at J; junction bases unmatched: 3. Germline V gene data show CDR1 as SGHTA and CDR2 as FQGTGA. The CDR3 totals 14 residues. CDR3 sequence (DNA): TGTGCCAGCAGCCCAGGGACTAGCTACAATGAGCAGTTCTTC. It is translated as CASSPGTSYNEQFF.

With regard to this clonotype: At one end, the junction sequence differs from germline, possibly due to a read error. J is TRBJ2-3 and V is TRBV7-2; tentatively, D is TRBD2 (5 bases). CDR3 length: 15 amino acids. Germline values: CDR1 SGHTA, CDR2 FQGNSA. The CDR3 DNA is TGTGCCGGCAGCCGTGGACTTGGGGGCACAGATACGCAGTATTTT. Protein product: CAGSRGLGGTDTQYF.

The gene calls are TRBV12-5 and TRBJ2-1; D not certain. Germline V gene lookup returns CDR1 LGHNT and CDR2 FRNRAP. V was clipped by 7 bases and J by 9 bases, with 16 bases between them. The CDR3 extends over 13 amino acids. CDR3 nucleotide sequence: TGTGCTAGTGAAGCGCTCCCACTGGGTGAGCAGTTCTTC. As protein: CASEALPLGEQFF. The entire variable domain, with the rest obtained from reference TRBV12-5 and TRBJ2-1, is as follows: DARVTQTPRHKVTEMGQEVTMRCQPILGHNTVFWYRQTMMQGLELLAYFRNRAPLDDSGMPKDRFSAEMPDATLATLKIQPSEPRDSAVYFCASEALPLGEQFFGPGTRLTVL.

For this clonotype: One junction end does not reproduce the germline sequence, and a read error may be involved. The chain employs TRBV18 and TRBJ2-7; no reliable D call. In germline, CDR1 is KGHSH, CDR2 LQKENI. The CDR3 has 13 residues. CDR3 region: CASPPTGSYEQYF. The CDR3 region has the DNA TGTGCCAGCCCACCAACCGGTTCCTACGAGCAGTACTTC.

This clonotype was recorded many times. The chain joins TRBV24-1 to TRBJ2-1, with D possibly TRBD2 on 6 matching bases. The length of the CDR3 is 13 residues. The germline V and J ends were trimmed by 10 bases and 2 bases, with 11 bases remaining between them. Germline CDR1 is KGHDR and CDR2 is SFDVKD. CDR3 sequence: CATRSSAYNEQFF. The CDR3 DNA reads as TGTGCCACTCGTTCTAGCGCCTACAATGAGCAGTTCTTC.

The rearrangement links TRBV14 to TRBJ2-2; the match to TRBD2 covers 7 bases. The CDR3 runs 16 residues. V shed 4 bases, J shed 4 bases, and the junction held 9 bases outside the gene matches. Germline CDR1 reads SGHDN; CDR2 reads FVKESK. The CDR3 loop reads CASSPLSGIGTGELFF. The CDR3 nucleotides are TGTGCCAGCAGCCCCCTGAGCGGGATTGGCACCGGGGAGCTGTTTTTT.

In this sample, this clonotype turned up a few times. The chain carries TRBV20-1 and TRBJ1-2; no definite D call. The CDR3 is 18 residues long. From germline, CDR1 is DFQATT and CDR2 SNEGSKA (reference sequence). Trimming cost V 0 bases and J 0 bases, with 20 bases left between them. CDR3 nucleotide sequence: TGCAGTGCTAGAGATCTTAGACATGAAGGGATCGCTAACTATGGCTACACCTTC. This encodes CSARDLRHEGIANYGYTF.

This clonotype was seen at least ten times. This sequence joins TRBV7-9 and TRBJ2-1; 13 bases line up with TRBD2. The CDR3 spans 17 residues. Germline-derived CDR1 and CDR2 are SEHNR and FQNEAQ (reference sequence). V trimming: 5 bases; J trimming: 5 bases; junction bases outside the gene matches: 9. CDR3 DNA sequence: TGTGCCAGCAGCCCCGGGACTAGCGGGACGACAGACAATGAGCAGTTCTTC. It yields the protein CASSPGTSGTTDNEQFF.

This clonotype appeared many times. The genes are TRBV20-1 and TRBJ1-1; the D is unclear. Per the germline V gene, CDR1 is DFQATT and CDR2 is SNEGSKA (reference sequence). The CDR3 is 11 residues long. Trimming shortened V by 0 bases and J by 5 bases, and 4 bases separated the two germline ends. The CDR3 DNA reads as TGCAGTGCTAGAGACCTAACTGAAGCTTTCTTT. Its protein is CSARDLTEAFF.

V gene TRBV6-1 combines with J gene TRBJ1-5; D possibly corresponds to TRBD1 (6 bases). In germline, CDR1 is MNHNS, CDR2 SASEGT. The V gene lost 1 base and the J gene lost 4 bases, with 11 bases spanning the gap. The CDR3 extends over 15 amino acids. The CDR3 is CASSEGQGRNQPQHF. The CDR3 nucleotides are TGTGCCAGCAGTGAAGGTCAGGGGAGAAATCAGCCCCAGCATTTT.

This clonotype was recorded at least ten times. This rearrangement joins TRBV15 to TRBJ2-5; no firm D call. Germline CDR1 is LNHNV and CDR2 is YYDKDF (reference sequence). This CDR3 spans 15 amino acids. V lost 0 bases and J 4 bases, leaving 12 bases between the germline ends. The DNA of the CDR3 is TGTGCCACCAGCAGAGATTCGGGCGGCCGAGAGACCCAGTACTTC. This sequence encodes CATSRDSGGRETQYF.

This clonotype was seen many times. The rearrangement joins TRBV6-2 or TRBV6-3 to TRBJ1-1; D remains unclear. Deletions cut 5 bases from V and 1 base from J, with 11 bases between. CDR3 size: 14 residues. Per germline, CDR1 MNHEY and CDR2 SVGEGT. In nucleotides, the CDR3 is TGTGCCAGCAGTCGCCATCAATCGAACACTGAAGCTTTCTTT. Translating gives CASSRHQSNTEAFF.

The chain couples TRBV6-5 to TRBJ1-2, with D perhaps TRBD1 (6 bases). CDR1 is MNHEY, CDR2 SVGAGI, per germline. Trimming removed 2 bases at V and 4 bases at J, with 14 bases between. The CDR3 loop spans 15 amino acids. CDR3 sequence: CASSYDGTSGYGYTF. The DNA of the CDR3 is TGTGCCAGCAGTTACGACGGGACAAGCGGCTATGGCTACACCTTC.

At least ten counts were recorded for this clonotype. The chain has TRBV24-1 and TRBJ2-5; perhaps TRBD1 as D (6 bases). V lost 4 bases and J 1 base, leaving 12 bases between the germline ends. Germline assignment: CDR1 KGHDR and CDR2 SFDVKD. The CDR3 spans 15 residues. This CDR3 reads CATSDPGTLQETQYF. DNA of the CDR3: TGTGCCACCAGTGACCCCGGGACACTCCAAGAGACCCAGTACTTC.

This clonotype was detected ten times or more. The chain employs TRBV3-1 and TRBJ1-2, with D unresolved. This CDR3 has 15 amino acids. Germline V gene sequence: CDR1 LGHDT, CDR2 YNNKEL (reference sequence). Trimming pared 7 bases from V and 4 bases from J, leaving 19 bases between. The CDR3 loop is CASTSKAGRAYGYTF. The CDR3, as DNA: TGTGCCAGCACCTCCAAGGCGGGGAGGGCCTATGGCTACACCTTC.

This clonotype was found many times. The chain uses TRBV29-1 and TRBJ2-3; D not resolved. Deletions cut 3 bases from V and 7 bases from J, with 11 bases between. The germline V gene encodes CDR1 SQVTM and CDR2 ANQGSEA. The CDR3 has 12 residues. The CDR3 reads CSVDSAYNTQYF. The DNA for the CDR3 is TGCAGCGTTGATTCAGCTTACAATACGCAGTATTTT.

There are a few counts of this clonotype. A much larger clonotype is one base distant, so this may be a read error. The V call is TRBV12-3 or TRBV12-4, the J call TRBJ1-5; perhaps TRBD1 as D (6 bases). CDR3 length equals 14 residues. The DNA for the CDR3 is TGTACCAGCAGTTTGGGACAACTATATCAGCCCCAGCATTTT. This sequence encodes CTSSLGQLYQPQHF.

This clonotype has a handful of counts. This chain joins TRBV7-2 and TRBJ2-5, with TRBD1 identical over 8 bases. The junction had 10 bases not matched to a gene; V was cut back by 2 bases and J by 5 bases. The CDR3 loop spans 16 amino acids. CDR1 SGHTA and CDR2 FQGNSA come from the germline V gene. The CDR3 is CASSLSIDRGWETQYF. In DNA form, the CDR3 reads TGTGCCAGCAGCTTATCAATCGACAGGGGATGGGAGACCCAGTACTTC.

The CDR3 nucleotides read TGTGCCAGCAGTTTAGCGCTTGGGGTGGCAACTAATGAAAAACTGTTTTTT. It translates to CASSLALGVATNEKLFF. The chain has TRBV12-3 or TRBV12-4 and TRBJ1-4; D is ambiguous. CDR3 size: 17 residues. V was clipped by 0 bases and J by 0 bases, with 11 bases between them.

There are many counts of this clonotype. V is TRBV18 and J is TRBJ2-7; weak D call: TRBD2 (5 bases). The V end lost 0 bases, the J end lost 7 bases, and 16 bases lay between the germline ends. The length of the CDR3 is 15 residues. Germline CDR1 reads KGHSH; CDR2 reads LQKENI. The CDR3 DNA reads TGTGCCAGCTCACCACCGAGCGGCCAGGTCGGAGAGCAGTACTTC. It codes for CASSPPSGQVGEQYF.

The V call is TRBV27, the J call TRBJ1-5, with 7 bases that match TRBD1. The CDR3 is made up of 16 amino acids. Germline CDR1 is MNHEY and CDR2 is SMNVEV (reference sequence). V lost 5 bases, J lost 4 bases, and 11 bases stayed unmatched. The CDR3 DNA reads as TGTGCCAGCAGTACCCGACCAGGGGGGGGGAATCAGCCCCAGCATTTT. Translating gives CASSTRPGGGNQPQHF.

DNA for the CDR3: TGCAGCGTTGCGACCGCAACTAATGAAAAACTGTTTTTT. This translates into CSVATATNEKLFF. This chain connects TRBV29-1 to TRBJ1-4; unclear D gene. Trimming cost V 4 bases and J 0 bases, with 6 bases left between them. CDR3 length: 13 amino acids. The germline CDR1 and CDR2 sequences are SQVTM and ANQGSEA.

This clonotype was seen only once. The chain has TRBV7-8 and TRBJ1-3, with D hard to call. V dropped 1 base and J dropped 3 bases, with 10 bases sitting between them. The V gene's germline CDR1 is SGHVS and CDR2 FQNEAQ. The CDR3 runs 15 residues. CDR3 region: CASSLGLFYGNTIYF. In DNA form, the CDR3 reads TGTGCCAGCAGCTTAGGACTGTTCTATGGAAACACCATATATTTT.